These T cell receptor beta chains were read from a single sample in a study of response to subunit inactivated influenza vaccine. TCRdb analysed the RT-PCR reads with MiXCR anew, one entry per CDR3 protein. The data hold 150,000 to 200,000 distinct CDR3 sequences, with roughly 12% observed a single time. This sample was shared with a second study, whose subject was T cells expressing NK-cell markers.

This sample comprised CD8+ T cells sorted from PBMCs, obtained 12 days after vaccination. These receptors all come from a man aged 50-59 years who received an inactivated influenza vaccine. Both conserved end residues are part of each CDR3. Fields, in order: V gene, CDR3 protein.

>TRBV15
CATSTGSSYEQYF
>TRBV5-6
CASSSTVQETQYF
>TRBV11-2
CASSPRGSGSGPSYEQYF
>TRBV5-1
CASSPSGDEQFF
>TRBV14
CASSQGISHSGAWGYTF
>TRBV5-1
CASSLGLAGDKNIQYF
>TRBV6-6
CAGGPPNEQFF
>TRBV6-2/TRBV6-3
CASSKPGRNSPLHF
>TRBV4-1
CASSQRAQGITNYGYTF
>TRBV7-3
CASSLLAGETQYF
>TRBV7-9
CASSLVLDEQFF
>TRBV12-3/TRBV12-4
CASSLWGSGWELFF
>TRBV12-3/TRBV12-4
CASSTTGEELFF
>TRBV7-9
CASSSRLAGGPGEQYF
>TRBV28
CASSFLAGGLGELFF
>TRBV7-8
CASSLARASREVYNEQFF
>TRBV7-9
CASSLNRDRQYF
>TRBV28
CASSTVTTGPSYEQYF
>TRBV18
CASSSPSGNHYEQYF
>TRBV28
CASSRVGQGYEQYF
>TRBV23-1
CASSHQGASTDTQYF
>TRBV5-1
CASRVSPPDTQYF
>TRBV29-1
CSVYEHGPYEQYF
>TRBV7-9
CASSLDGGPSTDTQYF
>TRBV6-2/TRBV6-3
CATYSGGATKNIQYF
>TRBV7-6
CASSLAAGGIDEQYF
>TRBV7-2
CASSSTLEAQYF
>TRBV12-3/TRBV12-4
CASSQDRGAQHF
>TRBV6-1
CASSPGLAGGPNTGELFF
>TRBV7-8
CAIAWVGLANHDEQFF
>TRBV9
CASSVAGETSGIYNEQFF
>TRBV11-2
CASSFMGQITGELFF
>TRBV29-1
CSVETGTGISYEQYF
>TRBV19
CASSVGLSHYEQYF
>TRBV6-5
CASSYANGDTQYF
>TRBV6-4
CASSPQTSLEPNTDTQYF
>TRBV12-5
CASGLAGNTEAFF
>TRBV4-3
CASSRGLAAYNEQFF
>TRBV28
CASSLTLGGFEGETQYF
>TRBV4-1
CASSQDPDSSYNEQFF
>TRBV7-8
CASSSPLAAYSSTDTQYF
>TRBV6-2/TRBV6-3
CASSPQRGLYNEQFF
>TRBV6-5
CASSYSGQGNNEQFF
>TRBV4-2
CASSQVGYTEAFF
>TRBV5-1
CASSLHSLNTGELFF
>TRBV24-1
CATSGDRGGNQPQHF
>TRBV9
CASSVQGSSGNTIYF
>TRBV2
CANRVSNTGELFF
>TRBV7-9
CASSTGAEAIDTQYF
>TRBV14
CASSQGTLLSYNEQFF
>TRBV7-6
CASSISGGGLNEQFF
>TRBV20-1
CSARASGWKWTEAFF
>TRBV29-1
CSVGTATEAFF
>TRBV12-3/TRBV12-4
CASSLSWGQGAYQPQHF